These T cell receptor beta chains were read from a single sample in a study of cytomegalovirus exposure and HLA in healthy donors. The method was immunoSEQ multiplex PCR; TCRdb's version includes in-frame clones alone and lacks a portion of them. Among 150,000 to 200,000 clones listed, around 75% were seen once. Sequenced sample: PBMCs. These receptors originate from a male donor in good health and CMV-seronegative. Each CDR3 is given with its conserved first and last residue. D genes are given only for firm matches. The listing skips clone size in some rows; elsewhere it reads once, few, many or a size class.

v_gene	j_gene	d_gene	abundance	CDR3aa	CDR3nt
TRBV14	TRBJ2-2	TRBD2	-	CASSSSGTNTGELFF	TGTGCCAGCAGCTCTAGCGGGACTAACACCGGGGAGCTGTTTTTT
TRBV29-1	TRBJ2-1	TRBD2	-	CSVQTSGGLGEFF	TGCAGCGTTCAGACTAGCGGGGGGCTAGGGGAGTTCTTC
TRBV6-1	TRBJ2-3	TRBD2	-	CASSGTSGGGPDTQYF	TGTGCCAGCAGTGGGACTAGCGGGGGGGGCCCAGATACGCAGTATTTT
TRBV28	TRBJ2-5	-	-	CASTGGSAGHETQYF	TGTGCCAGCACAGGGGGGTCAGCAGGGCATGAGACCCAGTACTTC
TRBV11-2	TRBJ1-2	-	-	CASSLGASSNYGYTF	TGTGCCAGCAGCTTAGGGGCCAGCTCTAACTATGGCTACACCTTC
TRBV9	TRBJ1-3	-	-	CASGLGDSGNTIYF	TGTGCCAGCGGGCTAGGGGACTCTGGAAACACCATATATTTT
TRBV4-1	TRBJ1-2	-	once	CASSPSMGSSFYGYTF	TGCGCCAGCAGCCCCTCGATGGGCTCCTCTTTCTATGGCTACACCTTC
TRBV5-4	TRBJ2-3	TRBD1	-	CASSAEWGRTGPSTDTQYF	TGTGCCAGCAGCGCCGAGTGGGGACGGACAGGGCCAAGCACAGATACGCAGTATTTT
TRBV14	TRBJ1-2	-	-	CASSHVRRDGYTF	TGTGCCAGCAGCCATGTGAGGAGAGATGGCTACACCTTC
TRBV7-3	TRBJ2-1	-	-	CASSLTGEGEQFF	TGTGCCAGCAGCCTAACAGGGGAGGGTGAGCAGTTCTTC
TRBV9	TRBJ2-5	-	-	CASSWGAGDGETQYF	TGTGCCAGCAGCTGGGGGGCGGGAGACGGGGAGACCCAGTACTTC
TRBV29-1	TRBJ2-5	-	-	CSVSGGPRETQYF	TGCAGCGTTAGTGGAGGGCCTAGAGAGACCCAGTACTTC
TRBV5-1	TRBJ2-4	TRBD2	-	CASSSSNSGTAKNIQYF	TGCGCCAGCAGCTCTTCAAATAGCGGGACAGCCAAAAACATTCAGTACTTC
TRBV5-1	TRBJ1-2	TRBD1	-	CASSLEGRTGANYGYTF	TGCGCCAGCAGCTTGGAGGGTCGGACAGGAGCTAACTATGGCTACACCTTC
TRBV29-1	TRBJ2-1	-	-	CSVVGQYNEQFF	TGCAGCGTTGTCGGACAGTACAATGAGCAGTTCTTC
TRBV27	TRBJ2-3	-	few	CASSLRGGTDTQYF	TGTGCCAGCAGTTTGCGGGGAGGTACAGATACGCAGTATTTT
TRBV15	TRBJ1-3	-	once	CATSREAISGNTIYF	TGTGCCACCAGCAGAGAAGCCATCTCTGGAAACACCATATATTTT
TRBV6-1	TRBJ1-2	-	-	CASSEDRTDYGYTF	TGTGCCAGCAGTGAAGATAGGACAGATTATGGCTACACCTTC
TRBV6-5	TRBJ2-7	-	-	CASSYSSGAYEQYF	TGTGCCAGCAGTTACTCGTCCGGGGCCTACGAGCAGTACTTC
TRBV29-1	TRBJ2-2	TRBD1	-	CSARQGDGGELFF	TGCAGCGCCCGACAGGGGGACGGCGGGGAGCTGTTTTTT
TRBV5-1	TRBJ2-7	TRBD1	-	CASSPQPGQIYEQYF	TGCGCCAGCAGCCCACAACCGGGACAGATCTACGAGCAGTACTTC
TRBV28	TRBJ2-1	TRBD2	-	CASSLFASGDNEQFF	TGTGCCAGCAGTTTATTCGCTAGCGGAGACAATGAGCAGTTCTTC
TRBV7-2	TRBJ2-5	TRBD2	few	CASSLVPSGLQETQYF	TGTGCCAGCAGCTTAGTTCCTAGCGGGTTACAAGAGACCCAGTACTTC
TRBV7-9	TRBJ2-7	TRBD2	-	CASRTSGSYEQYF	TGTGCCAGCAGGACTAGCGGGAGTTACGAGCAGTACTTC
TRBV11-3	TRBJ2-3	-	-	CASSPEGADTQYF	TGTGCCAGCAGCCCCGAGGGTGCAGATACGCAGTATTTT
TRBV27	TRBJ2-1	TRBD2	-	CASSLGGEGLGEQFF	TGTGCCAGCAGTTTAGGGGGGGAGGGCCTGGGCGAGCAGTTCTTC
TRBV4-1	TRBJ2-7	-	-	CASSRESGSLAYEQYF	TGCGCCAGCAGCCGGGAAAGCGGCAGCCTTGCCTACGAGCAGTACTTC
TRBV7-2	TRBJ1-1	TRBD1	-	CASSPSRDRGRMGEAFF	TGTGCCAGCAGCCCCTCCCGGGACAGGGGGCGGATGGGTGAAGCTTTCTTT
TRBV27	TRBJ2-7	-	-	CASSYRDSYEQYF	TGTGCCAGCAGTTACAGGGACTCCTACGAGCAGTACTTC
TRBV7-3	TRBJ1-4	-	-	CASSLAGHDEKLFF	TGTGCCAGCAGCCTGGCGGGGCATGATGAAAAACTGTTTTTT
TRBV9	TRBJ2-7	TRBD1	few	CASSVAGQGSEQYF	TGTGCCAGCAGCGTAGCGGGACAGGGTTCCGAGCAGTACTTC